The 32 T cell receptor beta chains given below trace back to one sample, sequenced in a study of lung T cells in sarcoidosis with Löfgren's syndrome. TCRdb redid the calling of the reads with MiXCR, one entry per CDR3 protein. The data hold some 65,000 distinct CDR3 sequences, with over 20% observed a single time. The sequencing sample was made of CD4+ T cells from PBMCs. Every receptor here comes from a human donor with sarcoidosis (Löfgren's syndrome or another form), or a control subject (not recorded which).

In the case of this clonotype: A much larger clone differs from this one at a single base, so this may be a read error. This chain connects TRBV20-1 to TRBJ1-5; 7 bases agree with TRBD1. This CDR3 region has 12 residues. The V and J ends lost 6 bases and 2 bases, in that order; junction bases with no gene match: 1. Germline CDR1 is DFQATT and CDR2 is SNEGSKA (reference sequence). This CDR3 reads CSAQGGNQPQHF. Written as DNA, the CDR3 is TGCAGTGCCCAGGGGGGCAATCAGCCCCAGCATTTT.

This clonotype was seen ten or more times. This rearrangement joins TRBV28 to TRBJ2-7; possible D gene TRBD2, 5 bases. The CDR3 contains 15 residues. Trimming left V 2 bases short and J 2 bases short, with 13 bases between. The germline gives CDR1 MDHEN, CDR2 SYDVKM. Written as DNA, the CDR3 is TGTGCCAGCAGTTTAGGGAGACGGGCCCCCTACGAGCAGTACTTC. Its translation is CASSLGRRAPYEQYF.

The rearrangement links TRBV6-4 to TRBJ2-3; 10 nucleotides agree with TRBD2. V trimming: 2 bases; J trimming: 4 bases; junction bases outside the gene matches: 0. CDR1 MRHNA and CDR2 SNTAGT come from the germline V gene. The CDR3 is 14 residues long. In DNA form, the CDR3 reads TGTGCCAGCAGTGACAGCGGGGGGGCAGATACGCAGTATTTT. Its translation is CASSDSGGADTQYF.

This clonotype was recorded many times. The J gene is TRBJ1-2, the V gene TRBV27; D is unresolved. The CDR3 length is 12 residues. The V gene's germline CDR1 is MNHEY and CDR2 SMNVEV (reference sequence). V was cut by 0 bases and J by 4 bases, with 3 bases left in between. This chain's CDR3 is CASSLSGYGYTF. For the CDR3, the DNA is TGTGCCAGCAGTTTATCGGGCTATGGCTACACCTTC.

In its sample, this clonotype was seen many times. The chain is built from TRBV20-1 and TRBJ2-7; D not resolved. V was trimmed by 3 bases and J by 4 bases, leaving 7 bases between them. Per the germline V gene, CDR1 is DFQATT and CDR2 is SNEGSKA (reference sequence). The CDR3 runs 11 residues. CDR3 DNA: TGCAGTGCTAGGGTTAGTTACGAGCAGTACTTC. This codes for CSARVSYEQYF.

This clonotype was recorded at least ten times. This rearrangement joins TRBV6-1 to TRBJ2-1, with 8 bases that match TRBD1. CDR1 and CDR2 from the germline V gene are MNHNS and SASEGT. This CDR3 has 13 residues. Losses at the gene ends were 6 bases for V and 7 bases for J; bases not matched to a gene: 5. The CDR3 DNA reads TGTGCCAGCAGAAAGACAGGGGCGAATGAGCAGTTCTTC. As protein: CASRKTGANEQFF.

This clonotype was counted a few times. The chain employs TRBV24-1 and TRBJ2-7; 9 nucleotides align to TRBD1. This CDR3 is 17 amino acids long. Germline V gene lookup returns CDR1 KGHDR and CDR2 SFDVKD. With V trimmed by 1 base and J by 0 bases, 6 bases remained unmatched. The CDR3 DNA reads TGTGCCACCAGTGATTTCCCGGGGACAGGGAGCTCCTACGAGCAGTACGTC. It specifies CATSDFPGTGSSYEQYV.

The chain uses TRBV12-3 or TRBV12-4 and TRBJ1-1; D is undetermined. Trimming took 6 bases from V and 1 from J, leaving 12 bases between them. The CDR3 is 14 amino acids. The CDR3 here is CASRPHSANTEAFF. Here the CDR3 DNA reads TGTGCCAGCAGGCCGCACTCCGCGAACACTGAAGCTTTCTTT.

This clonotype appeared a few times. A much larger clone lies one base from this, so it may be a read error. The chain links TRBV6-1 to TRBJ2-1; D remains ambiguous. CDR1 is MNHNS, CDR2 SASEGT, per germline. CDR3 length: 12 amino acids. The ends were cut back, 7 bases at V and 9 bases at J, with 13 bases in the middle. The CDR3 spells CASTPEVGEQFF. In nucleotides, the CDR3 is TGTGCCAGCACTCCAGAGGTCGGTGAGCAGTTCTTC.

This clonotype was seen ten or more times. V and J are TRBV20-1 and TRBJ2-5; no clear D. CDR1 and CDR2 (germline): DFQATT, SNEGSKA (reference sequence). V was shortened by 3 bases and J by 5 bases, with 13 bases between the two germline ends. The CDR3 sequence is 13 residues long. The CDR3 loop reads CSASDRLGETQYF. The CDR3 DNA reads TGCAGTGCTAGTGACCGTCTCGGGGAGACCCAGTACTTC.

With respect to this clonotype: This clone may be a read error of a much larger clone one base away. The DNA is omitted, as the CDR3 cannot be located on it reliably, and the CDR3 follows TCRdb's listing. The V gene is TRBV12-3 or TRBV12-4, the J gene TRBJ2-5; TRBD2 was called by the table and not checked on the DNA. The CDR3 length equals 18 residues, ends included. The CDR3 sequence is CASGPPWASGALRETHYF.

Note on this clonotype: At one boundary the junction diverges from the germline segment, which might be a read error. The chain combines TRBV6-6 with TRBJ2-1; TRBD1 is a possible D gene (6 bases). Germline V gives CDR1 MNHNY, CDR2 SVGAGI (reference sequence). The CDR3 runs to 16 residues. CDR3: CASSGLGGETYNERLF. For the CDR3, the DNA is TGTGCCAGCAGTGGTCTTGGGGGCGAGACCTACAATGAGCGGCTCTTC.

This clonotype was detected a few times. This chain joins TRBV5-1 and TRBJ1-3; unclear D gene. The CDR3 has 15 residues. Germline CDR1 reads SGHRS; CDR2 reads YFSETQ. V lost 0 bases and J lost 0, with 7 bases in between. The CDR3 DNA reads as TGCGCCAGCAGCTTGGACGGCAGCTCTGGAAACACCATATATTTT. It specifies CASSLDGSSGNTIYF.

This clonotype has only a few counts. J is TRBJ2-5 and V is TRBV19; D is undetermined. Deletions cut 3 bases from V and 0 bases from J, with 5 bases between. This CDR3 region has 13 residues. Germline V gives CDR1 LNHDA, CDR2 SQIVND (reference sequence). This CDR3 reads CASSINNQETQYF. For the CDR3, the DNA is TGTGCCAGTAGTATCAACAACCAAGAGACCCAGTACTTC.

This clonotype appeared many times. CDR3 in DNA: TGTGCCAGCACCGTGGGAGGGACAATCTCCTACGAGCAGTACTTC. The encoded protein is CASTVGGTISYEQYF. This chain connects TRBV6-2 or TRBV6-3 to TRBJ2-7, with TRBD2 as a possible D gene (7 bases). Germline V gives CDR1 MNHEY, CDR2 SVGEGT. V dropped 7 bases and J dropped 0 bases, with 16 bases sitting between them. The CDR3 has 15 amino acids.

With respect to this clonotype: A much larger clone differs from this one at a single base, so this may be a read error. The V call is TRBV6-6, the J call TRBJ2-7, with 8 bases fitting TRBD1. With V trimmed by 7 bases and J by 2 bases, 13 bases remained unmatched. Germline V gene sequence: CDR1 MNHNY, CDR2 SVGAGI (reference sequence). There are 16 residues in the CDR3. The CDR3 sequence: CASTSWGDRKTYEQYF. The CDR3 nucleotides are TGTGCCAGCACTTCTTGGGGGGACAGGAAAACCTACGAGCAGTACTTC.

Regarding this clonotype: With a much larger clone just one base away, this may be a read error. This sequence joins TRBV20-1 and TRBJ1-1, with 8 bases identical to TRBD1. This CDR3 contains 14 residues. Germline assignment: CDR1 DFQATT and CDR2 SNEGSKA (reference sequence). Here the CDR3 DNA reads TGCGGTGCTAGCCTCGACAGGGGTCGCACTGAAGCTTTCTTT. Encoded protein: CGASLDRGRTEAFF.

The chain links TRBV5-1 to TRBJ1-1; D not certain. Germline V lookup: CDR1 SGHRS, CDR2 YFSETQ. Between the trimmed V and J ends, which lost 4 bases and 8 bases, there was a span of 15 bases. The CDR3 is made up of 13 amino acids. Here the CDR3 DNA reads TGCGCCAGCAGCCCCTCCCGACCGGGAGAAGCTTTCTTT. Translating it yields CASSPSRPGEAFF.

Worth noting for this clonotype: A read error is likely, as this CDR3 ends without the conserved phenylalanine or tryptophan. The V gene is TRBV18, the J gene TRBJ1-1, with no clear D. The ends were cut back, 2 bases at V and 0 bases at J, with 4 bases in the middle. The germline V gene has CDR1 KGHSH and CDR2 LQKENI. This CDR3 contains 13 residues. CDR3 DNA sequence: TGTGCCAGCTCACCAGGGCTGAACACTGAAGCTTTCCTT. Translating it yields CASSPGLNTEAFL.

For this clonotype: Being one base from a much bigger clone, this may be a read error. CDR3 region: CASSSQAPTSGDTRYF. The CDR3 DNA reads as TGTGCCAGCAGCTCCCAAGCCCCGACTAGCGGAGATACGCGGTATTTT. The V call is TRBV7-2, the J call TRBJ2-3; the match to TRBD2 covers 9 bases. CDR3 size: 16 residues. Germline V gene sequence: CDR1 SGHTA, CDR2 FQGNSA.

Points on this clonotype: A much larger clone lies one base from this, so it may be a read error. This chain connects TRBV7-2 to TRBJ2-7; D call uncertain. This CDR3 contains 12 residues. Germline assignment: CDR1 SGHTA and CDR2 FQGNSA. CDR3 DNA sequence: TGTGCCAGCAGCTTGTTTCACGGCGAGCAGTGCTTC. Its protein is CASSLFHGEQCF. Based on the CDR3 plus reference TRBV7-2 and TRBJ2-7, the full variable domain is GAGVSQSPSNKVTEKGKDVELRCDPISGHTALYWYRQSLGQGLEFLIYFQGNSAPDKSGLPSDRFSAERTGGSVSTLTIQRTQQEDSAVYLCASSLFHGEQCFGPGTRLTVT.

This clonotype showed up just a few times. The rearrangement uses TRBV29-1 and TRBJ2-2, with 10 bases aligning to TRBD1. Germline V CDR1 and CDR2: SQVTM, ANQGSEA. The CDR3 is made up of 13 amino acids. V lost 7 bases and J lost 5; bases outside the gene matches: 4. CDR3 nucleotide sequence: TGCAGCGCCCGGACAGGGGGGACCGGGGAGCTGTTTTTT. This codes for CSARTGGTGELFF.

The sample holds a few counts of this clonotype. The chain uses TRBV5-1 and TRBJ2-3; perhaps TRBD2 as D (6 bases). Germline CDR1 SGHRS, CDR2 YFSETQ. V dropped 0 bases and J dropped 7 bases, with 15 bases sitting between them. The length of the CDR3 is 15 residues. The CDR3 DNA reads as TGCGCCAGCAGCTTGGGAGGATGGCGGGAAAATACGCAGTATTTT. Amino acids: CASSLGGWRENTQYF.

This clonotype was observed at least ten times. The V gene is TRBV6-1, the J gene TRBJ2-6, with TRBD2 as a possible D gene (5 bases). Deletions cut 5 bases from V and 4 bases from J, with 12 bases between. Germline CDR1 MNHNS, CDR2 SASEGT. This CDR3 is built from 15 residues. The CDR3 sequence is CASSQQSGGANVLTF. CDR3 DNA: TGTGCCAGCAGTCAACAGTCGGGAGGGGCCAACGTCCTGACTTTC.

This clonotype was observed at least ten times. The J gene is TRBJ2-7, the V gene TRBV27, with 10 nucleotides matching TRBD1. The CDR3 loop spans 14 amino acids. V shed 5 bases, J shed 2 bases, and the junction held 3 bases outside the gene matches. Germline CDR1 MNHEY, CDR2 SMNVEV (reference sequence). Here the CDR3 reads CASSRQGAAYEQYF. The CDR3 DNA sequence: TGTGCCAGCAGTCGACAGGGGGCGGCCTACGAGCAGTACTTC.

As for this clonotype: A clone one base away is much larger, so this may be a read error. V usage is TRBV28 and J usage is TRBJ2-3, with 12 bases fitting TRBD2. Germline V gives CDR1 MDHEN, CDR2 SYDVKM. After removal of 7 bases from V and 6 bases from J, the junction contained 8 bases not matched to a gene. The CDR3 is 15 amino acids. In DNA form, the CDR3 reads TGTGCCAGCATTTCTCTAGCGGGGGGGCACGATACGCAGTATTTT. It codes for CASISLAGGHDTQYF. Supplemented by reference TRBV28 and TRBJ2-3, the full variable domain reads DVKVTQSSRYLVKRTGEKVFLECVQDMDHENMFWYRQDPGLGLRLIYFSYDVKMKEKGDIPEGYSVSREKKERFSLILESASTNQTSMYLCASISLAGGHDTQYFGPGTRLTVL.

This sequence joins TRBV20-1 and TRBJ2-7, with 8 bases aligning to TRBD2. The trim removed 3 bases at V and 6 bases at J, leaving 13 bases unmatched. Germline CDR1 reads DFQATT; CDR2 reads SNEGSKA (reference sequence). CDR3 length equals 15 residues. CDR3 sequence: CSASTQRAGGVEQYF. The CDR3 DNA sequence: TGCAGTGCTAGTACACAGAGGGCGGGAGGTGTCGAGCAGTACTTC.

About this clonotype itself: The junction departs from germline at one end; a sequencing error may be responsible. The chain is built from TRBV5-4 and TRBJ1-1; no definite D call. The CDR3 runs 22 residues. Per the germline V gene, CDR1 is SGHNT and CDR2 is YYREEE (reference sequence). The CDR3 sequence is CASSLFRGYVIDIESMNTGAFF. CDR3 in DNA: TGTGCCAGCAGCTTATTTCGTGGGTACGTGATAGACATTGAGAGCATGAACACTGGAGCTTTCTTT.

Ten or more counts support this clonotype. V is TRBV6-6 and J is TRBJ1-5; weak D call: TRBD1 (6 bases). The V gene lost 0 bases and the J gene lost 4 bases, with 10 bases spanning the gap. Germline CDR1 MNHNY, CDR2 SVGAGI (reference sequence). The CDR3 is 15 amino acids. This chain's CDR3 is CASSYSRQGNQPQHF. The CDR3 DNA sequence: TGTGCCAGCAGTTACTCGAGGCAGGGGAATCAGCCCCAGCATTTT.

This clonotype was observed a single time. This may arise from a read error, as a much more abundant clone is one base away. The chain couples TRBV28 to TRBJ1-5; D call uncertain. The CDR3 covers 14 residues. Trimming shortened V by 7 bases and J by 2 bases, and 12 bases separated the two germline ends. CDR1 is MDHEN, CDR2 SYDVKM, per germline. DNA for the CDR3: TGTGCCAGCACCTTACGGAGGGGCAATCAGCCCCAGCATTTT. This sequence encodes CASTLRRGNQPQHF.

There are a few counts of this clonotype. This chain uses TRBV2 with TRBJ1-2; 7 bases line up with TRBD1. Germline CDR1 reads SNHLY; CDR2 reads FYNNEI. The CDR3 length is 13 residues. The junction had 8 bases not matched to a gene; V was cut back by 6 bases and J by 7 bases. In nucleotides, the CDR3 is TGTGCCAGCAGAGCAACAGGGGAGGCTGGCTACACCTTC. It is translated as CASRATGEAGYTF.

The chain recombines TRBV19 with TRBJ2-3; TRBD1 agrees at 8 bases. CDR1 and CDR2 from the germline V gene are LNHDA and SQIVND (reference sequence). V lost 5 bases to trimming and J lost 2 bases; unmatched junction nucleotides: 21. CDR3 size: 20 residues. CDR3 DNA sequence: TGTGCCAGTAGTTCACCACGGGGACAGGCAGGAGTGGAGATCACAGATACGCAGTATTTT. This translates into CASSSPRGQAGVEITDTQYF.